This TCR beta chain was sequenced for a study of T cells after yellow fever vaccination. Study details: The SMART-Seq v4 Ultra Low Input method served to prepare the low-cell-number fractions.

TCR cDNA was made by 5'RACE template switching, adding a universal primer site and UMIs. Via MiXCR, TCRdb re-called the 5' RACE reads, giving one row per CDR3 protein. The sample carries more than 50,000 distinct CDR3 sequences, 5% to 6.5% recorded once. Regarding the study as a whole: Booster sampling recovered most clones from primary vaccination (96% CD4, over 75% CD8).

Germline V gene lookup returns CDR1 SGHVS and CDR2 FNYEAQ. The CDR3 sequence is 15 residues long. The V segment lost 5 bases and the J segment 2 bases; nucleotides outside the gene matches: 5. This sequence originates from a man between 18 and 29 years old who received the YFV17D yellow fever vaccine. The chain uses TRBV7-6 and TRBJ1-3; 8 bases agree with TRBD1. Sequenced here: PBMCs, either bulk or a sorted T-cell subset (CD4+, CD8+, memory, or dextramer-sorted; not recorded which), sampled on the day of the yellow fever booster vaccination. CDR3 nucleotide sequence: TGTGCCAGCAGCCCACCGGACAGGGCTGGAAACACCATATATTTT. Translated: CASSPPDRAGNTIYF.